The 16 T cell receptor beta chains reported below all come from one sample, sequenced in a study of blood T cells in healthy people across ages. Together with a sample-barcoded 5' primer, a J-beta primer mix was included in a second PCR lasting roughly 6 to 12 cycles. TCRdb independently ran MiXCR on the 5' RACE reads; one entry per CDR3 protein. The sample shows just over 1 million distinct CDR3 sequences, 45% of them seen only once. The sample was blood. The receptors were sampled from a woman aged 55 to 70 in good health.

This chain uses TRBV29-1 with TRBJ1-1; maybe TRBD1 (5 bases). The CDR3 extends over 12 amino acids. In germline, CDR1 is SQVTM, CDR2 ANQGSEA. Between the trimmed V and J ends, which lost 2 bases and 4 bases, there was a span of 8 bases. In DNA form, the CDR3 reads TGCAGCGTTGAATTCGGGGCCACTGAAGCTTTCTTT. Translation: CSVEFGATEAFF.

The V and J genes are TRBV20-1 and TRBJ2-2; perhaps TRBD2 as D (6 bases). Between the trimmed V and J ends, which lost 3 bases and 4 bases, there was a span of 12 bases. Germline lookup yields CDR1 DFQATT and CDR2 SNEGSKA (reference sequence). The CDR3 consists of 14 residues. The CDR3 DNA is TGCAGTGCTAGGGGCCGGGAGTTCACCGGGGAGCTGTTTTTT. As protein: CSARGREFTGELFF.

A remark on this clonotype: At one boundary the junction diverges from the germline segment, which might be a read error. The chain employs TRBV20-1 and TRBJ2-3; TRBD1 aligns across 7 bases. Germline V gene lookup returns CDR1 DFQATT and CDR2 SNEGSKA (reference sequence). This CDR3 spans 18 amino acids. The CDR3 protein is CSVRVLPRTGSSTDTQYF. The CDR3 nucleotides read TGCAGTGTTAGAGTTCTCCCAAGGACAGGATCTAGCACAGATACGCAGTATTTT.

Points on this clonotype: Germline and junction disagree at one end, which may indicate a read error. This rearrangement joins TRBV5-1 to TRBJ2-3; weak D call: TRBD2 (6 bases). The CDR3 has 14 residues. CDR1 is SGHRS and CDR2 is YFSETQ in the germline V gene. DNA of the CDR3: TGCGCCAGCATCTTGGAGGGCTTGACAGATACGCAGTATTTT. Encoded protein: CASILEGLTDTQYF. Full variable domain (rest looked up from reference TRBV5-1 and TRBJ2-3): KAGVTQTPRYLIKTRGQQVTLSCSPISGHRSVSWYQQTPGQGLQFLFEYFSETQRNKGNFPGRFSGRQFSNSRSEMNVSTLELGDSALYLCASILEGLTDTQYFGPGTRLTVL.

V usage is TRBV20-1 and J usage is TRBJ2-1; D assignment may be TRBD1 or TRBD2 (7 bases each). This CDR3 has 15 residues. V dropped 4 bases and J dropped 8 bases, with 21 bases sitting between them. The V gene's germline CDR1 is DFQATT and CDR2 SNEGSKA (reference sequence). The CDR3 spells CSATHQGGGFDEQFF. In DNA, the CDR3 is TGCAGTGCTACTCATCAGGGGGGGGGTTTCGATGAGCAGTTCTTC.

This clonotype has only a few counts. The chain recombines TRBV11-2 with TRBJ2-1; 9 bases match TRBD2. The CDR3 covers 16 residues. Trimming cost V 4 bases and J 3 bases; bases outside gene matches: 7. The germline V gene has CDR1 SGHAT and CDR2 FQNNGV. CDR3 region: CASSSGVSGSYNEQFF. The CDR3 DNA is TGTGCCAGCAGCTCAGGGGTTAGCGGGAGCTACAATGAGCAGTTCTTC. The full variable domain, completed using reference TRBV11-2 and TRBJ2-1, is EAGVAQSPRYKIIEKRQSVAFWCNPISGHATLYWYQQILGQGPKLLIQFQNNGVVDDSQLPKDRFSAERLKGVDSTLKIQPAKLEDSAVYLCASSSGVSGSYNEQFFGPGTRLTVL.

This clonotype was counted a few times. The J gene is TRBJ2-7, the V gene TRBV30; D is ambiguous. This CDR3 spans 13 amino acids. Germline CDR1 and CDR2: GTSNPN and SVGIG (reference sequence). Trimming took 2 bases from V and 6 from J, leaving 14 bases between them. CDR3 DNA sequence: TGTGCCTGGAGTCCGTTAGCCAGACGCGAGCAGTACTTC. Translated, it gives CAWSPLARREQYF.

The rearrangement links TRBV11-2 to TRBJ2-7, with 10 bases that match TRBD1. The CDR3 consists of 15 residues. J gave up 6 bases and V 2 bases, and 7 bases lay outside the gene matches. Per germline, CDR1 SGHAT and CDR2 FQNNGV. CDR3 residues: CASSLPGQGESEQYF. CDR3 in DNA: TGTGCCAGCAGCTTACCTGGACAGGGGGAATCCGAGCAGTACTTC.

In this sample, this clonotype turned up many times. This chain uses TRBV7-9 with TRBJ2-5; D ambiguous. CDR1 is SEHNR, CDR2 FQNEAQ, per germline (reference sequence). The V end lost 3 bases, the J end lost 2 bases, and 7 bases lay between the germline ends. The CDR3 has 13 amino acids. The CDR3 reads CASSFRQQETQYF. The DNA for the CDR3 is TGTGCCAGCAGCTTTAGGCAGCAAGAGACCCAGTACTTC.

V usage is TRBV11-1 and J usage is TRBJ2-1; TRBD2 agrees at 7 bases. Germline lookup yields CDR1 SGHAT and CDR2 FQDESV (reference sequence). The J segment lost 15 bases and the V segment lost 2 bases, leaving 10 bases of the junction unmatched. CDR3 length: 13 residues. The CDR3 DNA follows: TGTGCCAGCAGCTTAAGGGTGGGAGGGAAACGGTTCTTC. Its protein is CASSLRVGGKRFF. Filled out from reference TRBV11-1 and TRBJ2-1, the complete variable domain reads EAEVAQSPRYKITEKSQAVAFWCDPISGHATLYWYRQILGQGPELLVQFQDESVVDDSQLPKDRFSAERLKGVDSTLKIQPAELGDSAMYLCASSLRVGGKRFFGPGTRLTVL.

In this sample, this clonotype turned up a few times. The CDR3 loop reads CASSEASVGGLGAGANVLTF. The DNA of the CDR3 is TGTGCCAGCAGTGAAGCGTCGGTTGGAGGGCTAGGGGCTGGGGCCAACGTCCTGACTTTC. V and J are TRBV6-1 and TRBJ2-6; D possibly corresponds to TRBD2 (6 bases). Per the germline V gene, CDR1 is MNHNS and CDR2 is SASEGT. Trimming stripped 0 bases from V and 2 bases from J, with 20 bases between. This CDR3 spans 20 amino acids.

This clonotype appeared a few times. This chain joins TRBV12-3 or TRBV12-4 and TRBJ2-1; 8 bases are a match to TRBD2. The CDR3 sequence is 16 residues long. The J segment lost 8 bases and the V segment lost 3 bases, leaving 12 bases of the junction unmatched. In DNA, the CDR3 is TGTGCCAGCAGTTTGGGACCAGCGGGAGTGAGCCATGAGCAGTTCTTC. Translation: CASSLGPAGVSHEQFF.

This rearrangement joins TRBV10-1 to TRBJ2-7; 10 bases match TRBD2. J lost 2 bases, V lost 0 bases, and 1 base had no gene match. CDR1 is WNHNN, CDR2 SYGVQD, per germline (reference sequence). The CDR3 loop spans 15 amino acids. CDR3 sequence reads: CASSESAGGPYEQYF. The CDR3 nucleotides read TGCGCCAGCAGTGAGTCAGCGGGAGGGCCCTACGAGCAGTACTTC.

The chain combines TRBV25-1 with TRBJ2-7; maybe TRBD1 (6 bases). Between the trimmed V and J ends, which lost 3 bases and 5 bases, there was a span of 14 bases. Germline assignment: CDR1 MGHDK and CDR2 SYGVNS. This CDR3 is 14 amino acids long. The CDR3 DNA follows: TGTGCCAGCAGTGAGGGCGACAGGTTTCACGAGCAGTACTTC. Translated, it gives CASSEGDRFHEQYF.

Only one count was recorded for this clonotype. The V call is TRBV5-6, the J call TRBJ1-2; D is perhaps TRBD1 (6 bases). Trimming left V 3 bases short and J 4 bases short, with 13 bases between. CDR3 length: 14 residues. CDR1 SGHDT and CDR2 YYEEEE come from the germline V gene. The chain's CDR3 is CASSSQGTSYGYTF. The CDR3 DNA reads TGTGCCAGCAGCTCCCAGGGGACCTCCTATGGCTACACCTTC.

The chain uses TRBV6-2 or TRBV6-3 and TRBJ2-7; the D is unclear. The ends were cut back, 5 bases at V and 2 bases at J, with 10 bases in the middle. Germline CDR1 and CDR2: MNHEY and SVGEGT. The CDR3 spans 13 residues. The CDR3 sequence is CASSETDTYEQYF. The DNA for the CDR3 is TGTGCCAGCAGTGAAACAGATACCTACGAGCAGTACTTC.